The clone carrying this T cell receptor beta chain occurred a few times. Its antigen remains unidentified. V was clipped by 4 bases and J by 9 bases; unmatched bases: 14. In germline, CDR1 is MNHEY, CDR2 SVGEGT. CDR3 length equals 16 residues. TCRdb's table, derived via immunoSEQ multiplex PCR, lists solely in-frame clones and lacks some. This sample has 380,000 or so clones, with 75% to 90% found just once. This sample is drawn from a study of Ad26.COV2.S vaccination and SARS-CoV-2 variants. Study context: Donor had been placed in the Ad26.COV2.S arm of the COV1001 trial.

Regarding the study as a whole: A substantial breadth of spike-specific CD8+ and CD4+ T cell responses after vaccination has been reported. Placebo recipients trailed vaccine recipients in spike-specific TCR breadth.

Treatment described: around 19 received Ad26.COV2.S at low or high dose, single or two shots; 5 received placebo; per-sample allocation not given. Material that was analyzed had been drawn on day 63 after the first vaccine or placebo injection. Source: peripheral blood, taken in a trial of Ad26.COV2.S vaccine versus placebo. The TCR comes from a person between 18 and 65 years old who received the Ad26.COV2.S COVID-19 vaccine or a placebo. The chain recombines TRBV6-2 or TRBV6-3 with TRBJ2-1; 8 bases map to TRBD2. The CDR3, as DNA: TGTGCCAGCAGTTTCGACGGGACTAGAGAGTTCGTTGAGCAGTTCTTC. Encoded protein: CASSFDGTREFVEQFF.